Sequencing of this T cell receptor beta chain was carried out in a study of blood T cell repertoires in COVID-19. Across the whole study: Sample material is recorded as cDNA or gDNA derived from T cells, B-cell-depleted T cells, or PBMCs.

Using immunoSEQ multiplex PCR, the repertoire was profiled, and TCRdb retains in-frame clones only, with some absent. This table has 140,000 to 150,000 clones, over 80% appearing once. Germline CDR1 is MGHDK and CDR2 is SYGVNS. The CDR3 totals 14 residues. Trimming cost V 3 bases and J 8 bases, with 14 bases left between them. This rearrangement joins TRBV25-1 to TRBJ2-4; unclear D gene. The receptor was isolated from a woman between 40 and 50 years old with active or convalescent COVID-19. The source material was peripheral blood. CDR3 protein: CASSEPGVVDIQYF. In DNA form, the CDR3 reads TGTGCCAGCAGTGAGCCCGGAGTGGTGGACATTCAGTACTTC.